This TCR beta chain was identified in a study of T cell clones after liver transplantation. At the level of the study: Subjects received no induction therapy and standard immunosuppression until randomization at 12-24 months post-transplant. Study-level results: Rather than being deleted, graft donor-reactive T cells may have moved into the graft.

With 1 base removed from V and 4 bases from J, the gap between germline ends came to 11 bases. Looked up from germline, CDR1 is SGHTA and CDR2 is FQGNSA. The length of the CDR3 is 14 residues. Profiled with immunoSEQ multiplex PCR; TCRdb holds only in-frame clones, not every one. The sample includes 77,000 or so clones, 80% of them seen just once. There are a few counts of this clone. Its cognate antigen is unknown. The clonotype comes from a human patient who received a liver transplant. Some T cells may possibly be graft donor cells. The chain uses TRBV7-2 and TRBJ2-7; maybe TRBD2 (6 bases). This material consisted of CD4+ T cells from blood, taken 12 months after liver transplant. In DNA, the CDR3 is TGTGCCAGCAGCTTAGGCGGCGGGATGTACGAGCAGTACTTC. It is translated as CASSLGGGMYEQYF.